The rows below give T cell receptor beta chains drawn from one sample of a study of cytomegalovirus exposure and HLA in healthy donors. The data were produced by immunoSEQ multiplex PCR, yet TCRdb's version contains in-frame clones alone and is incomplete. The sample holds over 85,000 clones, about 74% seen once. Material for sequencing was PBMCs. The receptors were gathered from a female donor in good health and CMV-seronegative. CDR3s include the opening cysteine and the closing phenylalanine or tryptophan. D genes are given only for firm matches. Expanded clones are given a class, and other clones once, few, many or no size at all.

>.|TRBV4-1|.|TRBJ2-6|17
TGCGCCAGCAGAATGGGACTTCGGAGCTCTGGGGCCAACGTCCTGACTTTC
CASRMGLRSSGANVLTF
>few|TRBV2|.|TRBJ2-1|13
TGTGCCAGCAGAGAAGACCCCTTGGGGGGGCAGTTCTTC
CASREDPLGGQFF
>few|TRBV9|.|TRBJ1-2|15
TGTGCCAGCACGTCTAATCCTACCAACAACTATGGCTACACCTTC
CASTSNPTNNYGYTF
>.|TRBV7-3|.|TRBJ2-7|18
TGTGCCAGCAGCTCCCGGACAGCCCGAGTAGGCCCCTCCTACGAGCAGTACTTC
CASSSRTARVGPSYEQYF
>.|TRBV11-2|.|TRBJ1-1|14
TGTGCCAGCAGCTTAGGGGGAGGTGGCACTGAAGCTTTCTTT
CASSLGGGGTEAFF
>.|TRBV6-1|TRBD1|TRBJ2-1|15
TGTGCCAGCAGAAAAGACAGGGGGTTGTACAATGAGCAGTTCTTC
CASRKDRGLYNEQFF
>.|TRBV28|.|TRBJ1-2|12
TGTGCCAGCAGTTTGGCCCTCTATGGCTACACCTTC
CASSLALYGYTF
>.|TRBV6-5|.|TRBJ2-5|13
TGTGCCAGCAGTTACTCGTCGCAAGAGACCCAGTACTTC
CASSYSSQETQYF
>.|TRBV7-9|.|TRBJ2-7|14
TGTGCCAGCAGCGCTGGGACACCCTCCTACGAGCAGTACTTC
CASSAGTPSYEQYF
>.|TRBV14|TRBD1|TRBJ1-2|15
TGTGCCAGCAGCCAAGTATCAGGGGGGATCTATGGCTACACCTTC
CASSQVSGGIYGYTF
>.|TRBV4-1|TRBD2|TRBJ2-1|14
TGCGCCAGCAGCCGGGGCGGGAGGGACAATGAGCAGTTCTTC
CASSRGGRDNEQFF
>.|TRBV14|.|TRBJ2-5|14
TGTGCCAGCAGCCACAGAGACTCTCAAGAGACCCAGTACTTC
CASSHRDSQETQYF
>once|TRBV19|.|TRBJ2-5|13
TGTGCCAGTAGTATGGGGCCACGGAAGACCCAGTACTTC
CASSMGPRKTQYF
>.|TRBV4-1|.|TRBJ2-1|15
TGCGCCAGCAGCCCCACACCATACTCCTACAATGAGCAGTTCTTC
CASSPTPYSYNEQFF
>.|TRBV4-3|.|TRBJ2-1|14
TGCGCCAGCAGCTTAAAATCAGGGTCTAATGAGCAGTTCTTC
CASSLKSGSNEQFF
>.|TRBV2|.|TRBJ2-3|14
TGTGCCAGCAAGAGTGGGAGGAGCACAGATACGCAGTATTTT
CASKSGRSTDTQYF
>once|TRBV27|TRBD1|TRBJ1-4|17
TGTGCCAGCAGTTTCCTACTCGCAGGGGGTAAGAATGAAAAACTGTTTTTT
CASSFLLAGGKNEKLFF
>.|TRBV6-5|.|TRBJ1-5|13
TGTGCCACCATGGGGGGGGCCAGTCAGCCCCAGCATTTT
CATMGGASQPQHF
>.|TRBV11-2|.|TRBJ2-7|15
TGTGCCAGCAGCTTAGAAGCTAGCGCCTACTACGAGCAGTACTTC
CASSLEASAYYEQYF
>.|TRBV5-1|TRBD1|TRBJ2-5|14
TGCGCCAGTGGTGGGACAGGACCTAAAGAGACCCAGTACTTC
CASGGTGPKETQYF
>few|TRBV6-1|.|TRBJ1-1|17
TGTGCCAGCAGTGAAGCAGGAGGAATTTACATGAACACTGAAGCTTTCTTT
CASSEAGGIYMNTEAFF
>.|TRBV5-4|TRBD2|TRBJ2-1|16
TGTGCCAGCAGGACCACCATACTAGCGGCCTACAATGAGCAGTTCTTC
CASRTTILAAYNEQFF
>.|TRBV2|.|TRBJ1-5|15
TGTGCCAGCAGAACCGGGACACTGACCAATCAGCCCCAGCATTTT
CASRTGTLTNQPQHF
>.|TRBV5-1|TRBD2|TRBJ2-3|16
TGCGCCAGCAGCTTGGCCCTAGCGGGGGAAACAGATACGCAGTATTTT
CASSLALAGETDTQYF
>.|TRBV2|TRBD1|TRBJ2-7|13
TGTGCCAGCAGTGTAAAACAGGGGGCCGAGCAGTACTTC
CASSVKQGAEQYF
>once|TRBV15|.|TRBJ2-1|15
TGTGCCACCAGCTCCCACAGGGAACTCTACAATGAGCAGTTCTTC
CATSSHRELYNEQFF
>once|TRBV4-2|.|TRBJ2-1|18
TGTGCCAGCAGCCGAAAAGACCTAGATTCAAGCTCCTACAATGAGCAGTTCTTC
CASSRKDLDSSSYNEQFF
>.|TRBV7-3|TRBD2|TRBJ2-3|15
TGTGCCAGCAGCTTGGGGGGGTTGGGCACAGATACGCAGTATTTT
CASSLGGLGTDTQYF
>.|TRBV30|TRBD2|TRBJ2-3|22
TGTGCCTGGAGTGTAGGGTTTCGGAGGCTAGCGGGCGGACCCTCTAGCACAGATACGCAGTATTTT
CAWSVGFRRLAGGPSSTDTQYF
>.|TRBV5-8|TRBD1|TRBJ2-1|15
TGTGCCAGCAGCTTGAGCCAGGGGGCAGAAGATGAGCAGTTCTTC
CASSLSQGAEDEQFF
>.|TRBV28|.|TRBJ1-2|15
TGTGCCAGCAGAACCAGGGCAGGGGCTAACTATGGCTACACCTTC
CASRTRAGANYGYTF
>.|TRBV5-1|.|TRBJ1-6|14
TGCGCCAGCAGCTTGCGGTATCTAAATTCACCCCTCCACTTT
CASSLRYLNSPLHF
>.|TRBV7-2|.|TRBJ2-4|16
TGTGCCAGCAGCTTAGTATCCAGATTAGCCAAAAACATTCAGTACTTC
CASSLVSRLAKNIQYF
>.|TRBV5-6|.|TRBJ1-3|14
TGTGCCAGCAGCTTCGGGAACTCTGGAAACACCATATATTTT
CASSFGNSGNTIYF
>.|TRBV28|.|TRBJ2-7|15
TGTGCCAGCAGTTTCGAACAGGGTTTGTTCTACGAGCAGTACTTC
CASSFEQGLFYEQYF
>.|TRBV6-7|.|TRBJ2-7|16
TGTGCCAGCAGCGACGAAGGTGGCGGGCGCTTGGGCGAGCAGTACTTC
CASSDEGGGRLGEQYF
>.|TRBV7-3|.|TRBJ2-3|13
TGTGCCAGCAGCCTCACAACCACCTATACGCAGTATTTT
CASSLTTTYTQYF
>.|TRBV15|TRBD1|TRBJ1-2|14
TGTGCCACCAGCAGACCCGACAGGGGCAAGGGCTACACCTTC
CATSRPDRGKGYTF
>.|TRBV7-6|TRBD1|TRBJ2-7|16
TGTGCCAGCAGCTTAGATCGGACAGGAACCACTAACGAGCAGTACTTC
CASSLDRTGTTNEQYF
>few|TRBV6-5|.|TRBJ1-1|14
TGTGCCAGCAGTTACTCGATCCAGGGAACTGAAGCTTTCTTT
CASSYSIQGTEAFF
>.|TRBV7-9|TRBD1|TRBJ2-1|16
TGTGCCAGCAGCGGACAGGGGCAATTCTCCTACAATGAGCAGTTCTTC
CASSGQGQFSYNEQFF
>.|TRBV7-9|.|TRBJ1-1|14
TGTGCCAGCAGCTTAGTTTTGGGCCACACTGAAGCTTTCTTT
CASSLVLGHTEAFF
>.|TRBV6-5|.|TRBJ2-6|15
TGTGCCAGGTCGGCAGGGAGGCCTGGGGCCAACGTCCTGACTTTC
CARSAGRPGANVLTF
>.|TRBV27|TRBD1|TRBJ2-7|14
TGTGCCAGCAGTTTTTCGACAGGGCTATACGAGCAGTACTTC
CASSFSTGLYEQYF
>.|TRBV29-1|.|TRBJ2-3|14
TGCAGCGCACCCTCCCCCCGAGGGCCAGATACGCAGTATTTT
CSAPSPRGPDTQYF
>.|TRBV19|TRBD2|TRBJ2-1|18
TGTGCCAGTAGTATGGGGCGGGGGGGCCGCCATGGTTACAATGAGCAGTTCTTC
CASSMGRGGRHGYNEQFF